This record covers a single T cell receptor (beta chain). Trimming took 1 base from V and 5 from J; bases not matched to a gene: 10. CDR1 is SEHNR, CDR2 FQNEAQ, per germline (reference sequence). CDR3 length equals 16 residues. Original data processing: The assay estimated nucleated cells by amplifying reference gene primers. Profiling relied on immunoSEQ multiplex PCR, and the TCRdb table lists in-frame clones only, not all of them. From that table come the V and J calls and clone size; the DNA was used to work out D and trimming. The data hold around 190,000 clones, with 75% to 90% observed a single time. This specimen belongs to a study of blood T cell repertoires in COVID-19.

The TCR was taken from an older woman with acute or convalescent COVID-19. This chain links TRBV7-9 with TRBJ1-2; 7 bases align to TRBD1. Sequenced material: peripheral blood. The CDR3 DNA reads TGTGCCAGCAGCTTAGTTGAGGGGGCGCGATCATATGGCTACACCTTC. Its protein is CASSLVEGARSYGYTF.